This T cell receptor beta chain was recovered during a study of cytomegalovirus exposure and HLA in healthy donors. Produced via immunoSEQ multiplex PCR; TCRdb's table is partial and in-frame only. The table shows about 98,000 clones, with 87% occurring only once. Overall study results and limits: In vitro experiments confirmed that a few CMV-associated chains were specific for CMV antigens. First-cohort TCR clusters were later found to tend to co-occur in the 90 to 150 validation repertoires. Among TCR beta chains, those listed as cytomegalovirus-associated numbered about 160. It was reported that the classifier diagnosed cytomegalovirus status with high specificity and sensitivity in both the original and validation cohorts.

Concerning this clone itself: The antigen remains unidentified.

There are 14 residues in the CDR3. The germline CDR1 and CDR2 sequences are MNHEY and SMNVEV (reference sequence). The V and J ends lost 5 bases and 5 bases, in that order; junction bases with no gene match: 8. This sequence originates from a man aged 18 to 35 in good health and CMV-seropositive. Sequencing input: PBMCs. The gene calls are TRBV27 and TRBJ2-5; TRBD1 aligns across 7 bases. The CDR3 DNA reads TGTGCCAGCAGTCCAGGGGGATATGGCGAGACCCAGTACTTC. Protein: CASSPGGYGETQYF.